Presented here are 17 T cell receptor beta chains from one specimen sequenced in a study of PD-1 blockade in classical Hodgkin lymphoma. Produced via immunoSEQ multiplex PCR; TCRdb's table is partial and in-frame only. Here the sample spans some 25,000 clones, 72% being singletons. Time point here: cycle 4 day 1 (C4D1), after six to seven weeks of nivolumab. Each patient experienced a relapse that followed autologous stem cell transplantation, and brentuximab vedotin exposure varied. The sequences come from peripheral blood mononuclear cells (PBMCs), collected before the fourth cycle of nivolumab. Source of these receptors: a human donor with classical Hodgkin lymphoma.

The CDR3 here is CASSLGPTYNEKLFF. The CDR3 nucleotides are TGTGCCAGCAGCTTGGGCCCTACATATAATGAAAAACTGTTTTTT. J is TRBJ1-4 and V is TRBV5-4; D not resolved. Germline CDR1 is SGHNT and CDR2 is YYREEE (reference sequence). The V end was cut by 0 bases, the J end by 4 bases, with 10 bases between. The CDR3 loop spans 15 amino acids.

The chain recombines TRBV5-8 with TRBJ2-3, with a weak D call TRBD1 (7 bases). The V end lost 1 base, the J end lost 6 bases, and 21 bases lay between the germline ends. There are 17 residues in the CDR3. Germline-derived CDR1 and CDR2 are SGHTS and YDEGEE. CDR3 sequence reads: CASSLPLRGVTSDTQYF. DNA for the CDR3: TGTGCCAGCAGCTTGCCCCTCAGGGGGGTAACTTCGGATACGCAGTATTTT.

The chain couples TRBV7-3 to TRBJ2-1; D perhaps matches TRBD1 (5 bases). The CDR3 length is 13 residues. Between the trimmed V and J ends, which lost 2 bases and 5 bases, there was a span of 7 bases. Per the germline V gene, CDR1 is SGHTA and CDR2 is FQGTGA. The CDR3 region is CASSLGHNNEQFF. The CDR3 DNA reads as TGTGCCAGCAGCTTAGGACACAACAATGAGCAGTTCTTC.

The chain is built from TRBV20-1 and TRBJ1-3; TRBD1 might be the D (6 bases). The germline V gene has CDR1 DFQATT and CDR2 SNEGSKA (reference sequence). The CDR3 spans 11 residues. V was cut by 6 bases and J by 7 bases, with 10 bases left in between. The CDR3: CSAGAGNTIYF. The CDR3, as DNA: TGCAGTGCGGGGGCAGGGAACACCATATATTTT.

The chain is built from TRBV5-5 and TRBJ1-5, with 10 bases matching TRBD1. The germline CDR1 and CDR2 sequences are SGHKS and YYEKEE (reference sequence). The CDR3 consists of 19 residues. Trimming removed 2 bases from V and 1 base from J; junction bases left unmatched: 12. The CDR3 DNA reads TGTGCCAGCAGCTTTGGGGACAGGGGCTTATTGGAAAGCAATCAGCCCCAGCATTTT. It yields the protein CASSFGDRGLLESNQPQHF. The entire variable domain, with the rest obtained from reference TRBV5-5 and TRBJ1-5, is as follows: DAGVTQSPTHLIKTRGQQVTLRCSPISGHKSVSWYQQVLGQGPQFIFQYYEKEERGRGNFPDRFSARQFPNYSSELNVNALLLGDSALYLCASSFGDRGLLESNQPQHFGDGTRLSIL.

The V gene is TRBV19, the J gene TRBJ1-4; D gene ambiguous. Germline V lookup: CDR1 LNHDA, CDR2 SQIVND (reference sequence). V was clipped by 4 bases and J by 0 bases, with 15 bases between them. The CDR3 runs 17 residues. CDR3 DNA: TGTGCCAGTAGTACATCAGCCGGATCCGCAACTAATGAAAAACTGTTTTTT. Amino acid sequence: CASSTSAGSATNEKLFF.

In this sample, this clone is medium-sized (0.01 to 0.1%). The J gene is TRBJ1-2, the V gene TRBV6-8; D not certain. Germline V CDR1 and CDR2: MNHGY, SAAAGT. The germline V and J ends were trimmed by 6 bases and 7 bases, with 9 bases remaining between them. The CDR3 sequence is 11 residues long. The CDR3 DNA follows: TGTGCCAGCAGCGCTGAACTTGGCTACACCTTC. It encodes CASSAELGYTF.

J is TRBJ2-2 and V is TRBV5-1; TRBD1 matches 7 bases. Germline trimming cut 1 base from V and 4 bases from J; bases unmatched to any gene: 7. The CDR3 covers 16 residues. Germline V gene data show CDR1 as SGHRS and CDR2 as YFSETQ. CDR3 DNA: TGCGCCAGCAGCTTGCAAGGGACAGCGAGCACCGGGGAGCTGTTTTTT. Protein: CASSLQGTASTGELFF.

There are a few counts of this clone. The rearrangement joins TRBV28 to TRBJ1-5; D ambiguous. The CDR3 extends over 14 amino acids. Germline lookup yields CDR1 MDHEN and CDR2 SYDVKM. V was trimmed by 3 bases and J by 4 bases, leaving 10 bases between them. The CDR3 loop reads CASSLWEVNQPQHF. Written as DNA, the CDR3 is TGTGCCAGCAGTTTGTGGGAGGTAAATCAGCCCCAGCATTTT.

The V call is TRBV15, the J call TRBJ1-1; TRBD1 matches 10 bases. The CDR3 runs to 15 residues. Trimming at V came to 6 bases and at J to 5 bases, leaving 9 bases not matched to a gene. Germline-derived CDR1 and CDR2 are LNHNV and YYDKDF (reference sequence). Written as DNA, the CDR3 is TGTGCCACCAGTTACCCGGGACAGGGGTTGACTGAAGCTTTCTTT. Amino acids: CATSYPGQGLTEAFF.

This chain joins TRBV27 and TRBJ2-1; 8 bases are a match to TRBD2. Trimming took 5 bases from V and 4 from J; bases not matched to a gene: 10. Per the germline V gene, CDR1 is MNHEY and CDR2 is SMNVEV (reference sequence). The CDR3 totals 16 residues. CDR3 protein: CASSPSGAGGYNEQFF. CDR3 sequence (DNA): TGTGCCAGCAGTCCCTCGGGGGCGGGGGGTTACAATGAGCAGTTCTTC.

CDR3 protein: CASSGMTGDYGYTF. The CDR3 bases are TGTGCCAGCAGTGGGATGACAGGGGACTATGGCTACACCTTC. This chain connects TRBV6-4 to TRBJ1-2, with 8 bases lining up with TRBD1. Germline lookup yields CDR1 MRHNA and CDR2 SNTAGT. V dropped 4 bases and J dropped 3; count of bases not matched to a gene: 4. The CDR3 loop spans 14 amino acids.

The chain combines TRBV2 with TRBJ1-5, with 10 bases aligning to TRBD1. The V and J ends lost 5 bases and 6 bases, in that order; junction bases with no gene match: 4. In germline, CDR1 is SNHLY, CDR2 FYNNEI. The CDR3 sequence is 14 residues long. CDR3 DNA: TGTGCCAGCAGTCGACAGGGGGCTGCTCAGCCCCAGCATTTT. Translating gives CASSRQGAAQPQHF.

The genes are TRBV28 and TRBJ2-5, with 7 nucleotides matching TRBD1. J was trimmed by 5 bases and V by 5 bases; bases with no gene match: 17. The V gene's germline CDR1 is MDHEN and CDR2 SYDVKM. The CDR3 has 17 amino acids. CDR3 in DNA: TGTGCCAGCAGTCCGACGCCATCCAGGGGGAAATGGGAGACCCAGTACTTC. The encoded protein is CASSPTPSRGKWETQYF. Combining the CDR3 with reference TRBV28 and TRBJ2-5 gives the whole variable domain DVKVTQSSRYLVKRTGEKVFLECVQDMDHENMFWYRQDPGLGLRLIYFSYDVKMKEKGDIPEGYSVSREKKERFSLILESASTNQTSMYLCASSPTPSRGKWETQYFGPGTRLLVL.

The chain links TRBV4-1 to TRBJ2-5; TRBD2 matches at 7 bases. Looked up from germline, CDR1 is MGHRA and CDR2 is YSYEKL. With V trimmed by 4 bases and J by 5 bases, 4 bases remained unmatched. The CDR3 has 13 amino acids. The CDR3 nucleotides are TGCGCCAGCAGCCCCAGCGGGGCCGAGACCCAGTACTTC. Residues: CASSPSGAETQYF.

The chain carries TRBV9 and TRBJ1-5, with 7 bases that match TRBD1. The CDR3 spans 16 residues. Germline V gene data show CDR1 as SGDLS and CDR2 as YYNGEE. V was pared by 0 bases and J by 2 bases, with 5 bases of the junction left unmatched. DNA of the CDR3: TGTGCCAGCAGCGTAGGACAGGGATTCGGCAATCAGCCCCAGCATTTT. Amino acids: CASSVGQGFGNQPQHF.

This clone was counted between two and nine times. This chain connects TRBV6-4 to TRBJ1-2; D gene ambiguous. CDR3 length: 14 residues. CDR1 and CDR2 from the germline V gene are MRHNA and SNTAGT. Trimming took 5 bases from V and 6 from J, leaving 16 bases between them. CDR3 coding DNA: TGTGCCAGCAGTTACCTCGGGTCTCAGGATGGCTACACCTTC. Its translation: CASSYLGSQDGYTF.